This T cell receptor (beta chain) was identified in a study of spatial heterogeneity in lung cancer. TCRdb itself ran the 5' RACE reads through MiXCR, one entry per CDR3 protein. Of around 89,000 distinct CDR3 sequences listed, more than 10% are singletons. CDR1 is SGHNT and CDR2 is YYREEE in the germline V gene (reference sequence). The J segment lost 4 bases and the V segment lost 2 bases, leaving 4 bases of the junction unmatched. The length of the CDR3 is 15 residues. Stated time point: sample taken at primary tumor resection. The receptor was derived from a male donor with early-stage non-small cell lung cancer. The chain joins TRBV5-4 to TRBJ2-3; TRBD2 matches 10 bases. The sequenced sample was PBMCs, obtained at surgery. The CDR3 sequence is CASSFRLAGADTQYF. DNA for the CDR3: TGTGCCAGCAGCTTTCGGCTAGCGGGGGCAGATACGCAGTATTTT.